Presented here are 2 T cell receptor beta chains from one specimen sequenced in a study of molecular identifiers for immune sequencing clone quantification. TCRdb ran MiXCR on the PCR reads and lists one entry per CDR3 protein. The sample gives about 510,000 distinct CDR3 sequences, about a quarter of which show up once; approximately 0.76% is in the top ten. Sample: naive CD8+ T cells from blood, with Jurkat cell RNA spiked in. The subset is: FACS-sorted CD8+CD4-CCR7+CD45RA+ naive T cells. The receptor set was obtained from a human donor in good health. Some libraries in this study had Jurkat cell RNA spiked in.

The chain combines TRBV6-5 with TRBJ2-7; 9 bases line up with TRBD1. Germline CDR1 and CDR2: MNHEY and SVGAGI. The V gene end was trimmed by 6 bases and the J gene end by 5 bases; junction bases not matched to a gene: 17. The CDR3 is 17 residues long. The CDR3 coding sequence is TGTGCCAGCAGCCTGGGACAGGGCGATCTGGATTTCGACGAGCAGTACTTC. This codes for CASSLGQGDLDFDEQYF.

The V and J genes are TRBV20-1 and TRBJ2-3; 8 bases agree with TRBD2. The CDR3 is 16 residues long. The junction had 9 bases not matched to a gene; V was cut back by 2 bases and J by 2 bases. Germline CDR1 and CDR2: DFQATT and SNEGSKA (reference sequence). In DNA form, the CDR3 reads TGCAGTGCTAGATCAGGGGCGGGGGGCCCCACAGATACGCAGTATTTT. Residues: CSARSGAGGPTDTQYF.